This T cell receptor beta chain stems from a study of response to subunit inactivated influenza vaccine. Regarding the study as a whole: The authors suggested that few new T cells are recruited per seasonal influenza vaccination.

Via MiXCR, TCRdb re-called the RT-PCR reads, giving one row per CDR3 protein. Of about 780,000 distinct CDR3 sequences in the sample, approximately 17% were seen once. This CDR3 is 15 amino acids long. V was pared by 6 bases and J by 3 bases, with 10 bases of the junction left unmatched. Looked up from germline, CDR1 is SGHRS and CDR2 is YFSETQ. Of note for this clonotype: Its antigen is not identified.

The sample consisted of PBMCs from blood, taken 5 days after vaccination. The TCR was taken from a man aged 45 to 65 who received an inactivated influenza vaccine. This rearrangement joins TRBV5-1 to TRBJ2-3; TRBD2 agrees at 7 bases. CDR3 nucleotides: TGCGCCAGCAAGATCGGCGGGACTATTACAGATACGCAGTATTTT. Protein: CASKIGGTITDTQYF.